The next 25 T cell receptor beta chains were all read from a single sample in a study of OX40 agonist ivuxolimab in advanced cancers. Sequencing was performed with immunoSEQ multiplex PCR; in TCRdb, only in-frame clones are kept and a portion is missing. Of 55,000 to 80,000 clones in the sample, about 89% are singletons; the top ten hold about 2.1%. The source material was CD4+ or CD8+ T cells sorted from blood, sampled in a trial of the OX40 agonist ivuxolimab. These receptors all come from an adult with an advanced solid tumor such as melanoma, head and neck, liver or kidney cancer.

J is TRBJ2-1 and V is TRBV7-8; D is possibly TRBD2 (6 bases). The germline V gene has CDR1 SGHVS and CDR2 FQNEAQ. The length of the CDR3 is 16 residues. The V end was cut by 5 bases, the J end by 2 bases, with 16 bases between. In DNA form, the CDR3 reads TGTGCCAGCAGCCCATCCGGGAGTTTTGCCTACAATGAGCAGTTCTTC. Protein product: CASSPSGSFAYNEQFF.

J is TRBJ2-5 and V is TRBV2; no definite D call. V lost 2 bases and J 10 bases, leaving 5 bases between the germline ends. The CDR3 has 10 residues. CDR1 and CDR2 from the germline V gene are SNHLY and FYNNEI. CDR3 residues: CASSEPGQYF. The CDR3 DNA sequence: TGTGCCAGCAGTGAACCGGGCCAGTACTTC.

This clone was observed a handful of times. CDR3 residues: CASSPRRNTGELFF. The CDR3 nucleotides read TGTGCCAGCAGCCCGAGGCGGAACACCGGGGAGCTGTTTTTT. The chain has TRBV7-9 and TRBJ2-2; no clear D. Germline values: CDR1 SEHNR, CDR2 FQNEAQ (reference sequence). The CDR3 totals 14 residues. Between the trimmed V and J ends, which lost 5 bases and 1 base, there was a span of 8 bases.

The V call is TRBV10-1, the J call TRBJ1-1; tentative D call: TRBD1 (5 bases). The germline V gene encodes CDR1 WNHNN and CDR2 SYGVQD (reference sequence). The V and J ends lost 5 bases and 2 bases respectively, with 9 bases between them. The length of the CDR3 is 13 residues. The CDR3 region has the DNA TGCGCCAGCAGTTTCGACAGTAACACTGAAGCTTTCTTT. Protein sequence: CASSFDSNTEAFF.

The chain uses TRBV7-9 and TRBJ1-1, with 7 bases lining up with TRBD1. V shed 6 bases and J 2 bases; nucleotides not matched to a gene: 15. The CDR3 sequence is 17 residues long. Per the germline V gene, CDR1 is SEHNR and CDR2 is FQNEAQ (reference sequence). As DNA, the CDR3 is TGTGCCAGCAGTGTTAACAGGGGACTTCGATCCAACACTGAAGCTTTCTTT. It translates to CASSVNRGLRSNTEAFF.

This chain connects TRBV11-3 to TRBJ2-3, with D perhaps assigned TRBD1 or TRBD2 (5 bases each). The germline gives CDR1 SGHNT, CDR2 YENEEA. V lost 1 base, J lost 1 base, and 15 bases lay in between. CDR3 size: 17 residues. For the CDR3, the DNA is TGTGCCAGCAGCTTAGCCCCGTTCCTGGGGGGCACAGATACGCAGTATTTT. Translation: CASSLAPFLGGTDTQYF.

This clone was found once. The chain uses TRBV4-1 and TRBJ2-2; D perhaps matches TRBD2 (5 bases). The CDR3 spans 17 residues. V lost 3 bases and J 3 bases, leaving 17 bases between the germline ends. Germline V gene lookup returns CDR1 MGHRA and CDR2 YSYEKL. The CDR3 DNA is TGCGCCAGCAGCCAGGTTATGATCGGGGTCGACACCGGGGAGCTGTTTTTT. This codes for CASSQVMIGVDTGELFF.

This chain joins TRBV2 and TRBJ2-1; D uncertain. This CDR3 has 14 residues. CDR1 is SNHLY, CDR2 FYNNEI, per germline. The V and J ends lost 5 bases and 3 bases respectively, with 11 bases between them. CDR3 loop: CASSIQFGYNEQFF. The CDR3 bases are TGTGCCAGCAGTATCCAATTCGGCTACAATGAGCAGTTCTTC.

The sample holds a few counts of this clone. V and J are TRBV6-4 and TRBJ1-2; 9 bases match TRBD1. The V and J ends lost 6 bases and 5 bases, in that order; junction bases with no gene match: 7. Germline V lookup: CDR1 MRHNA, CDR2 SNTAGT. The CDR3 covers 14 residues. The CDR3 region is CASRGQGTSYGYTF. The CDR3 DNA sequence: TGTGCCAGCAGAGGACAGGGGACCTCTTATGGCTACACCTTC.

V is TRBV30 and J is TRBJ2-7, with no clear D. V lost 0 bases and J 4 bases, leaving 7 bases between the germline ends. Germline-derived CDR1 and CDR2 are GTSNPN and SVGIG (reference sequence). CDR3 length: 12 amino acids. The CDR3 nucleotides are TGTGCCTGGAGTGTACGTGTATACGAGCAGTACTTC. It yields the protein CAWSVRVYEQYF.

V is TRBV18 and J is TRBJ2-7; TRBD1 aligns across 9 bases. This CDR3 has 17 residues. Losses at the gene ends were 8 bases for V and 3 bases for J; bases not matched to a gene: 17. Germline V lookup: CDR1 KGHSH, CDR2 LQKENI. CDR3 protein: CASTLGGAGQGLYEQYF. CDR3 sequence (DNA): TGTGCCAGCACCCTGGGAGGAGCGGGACAGGGCCTCTACGAGCAGTACTTC.

The genes are TRBV27 and TRBJ2-1; D is unresolved. In germline, CDR1 is MNHEY, CDR2 SMNVEV (reference sequence). The CDR3 has 16 residues. Trimming took off 3 bases at V and 0 bases at J, with 12 bases between the two ends. CDR3 DNA: TGTGCCAGCAGTTTTCGGGCCACCCTCTCCTACAATGAGCAGTTCTTC. This codes for CASSFRATLSYNEQFF.

The chain joins TRBV28 to TRBJ1-1; D not resolved. This CDR3 is built from 12 residues. The germline V gene encodes CDR1 MDHEN and CDR2 SYDVKM. Trimming stripped 3 bases from V and 1 base from J, with 3 bases between. The CDR3 sequence is CASSFRNTEAFF. The CDR3 nucleotides are TGTGCCAGCAGTTTTAGGAACACTGAAGCTTTCTTT. Based on the CDR3 plus reference TRBV28 and TRBJ1-1, the full variable domain is DVKVTQSSRYLVKRTGEKVFLECVQDMDHENMFWYRQDPGLGLRLIYFSYDVKMKEKGDIPEGYSVSREKKERFSLILESASTNQTSMYLCASSFRNTEAFFGQGTRLTVV.

The CDR3 loop is CASTTDRANPQHF. CDR3 bases: TGTGCCAGCACCACGGACAGGGCGAATCCCCAGCATTTT. The chain joins TRBV7-2 to TRBJ1-5; 8 bases are a match to TRBD1. V trimming: 7 bases; J trimming: 10 bases; junction bases outside the gene matches: 9. The CDR3 spans 13 residues. Germline V lookup: CDR1 SGHTA, CDR2 FQGNSA.

The chain recombines TRBV7-8 with TRBJ2-1; 8 nucleotides align to TRBD1. This CDR3 has 15 residues. J was trimmed by 7 bases and V by 5 bases; bases with no gene match: 10. Germline loops: CDR1 SGHVS, CDR2 FQNEAQ. For the CDR3, the DNA is TGTGCCAGCAGCCCTGGACAGGGAAGTTGGAATGAGCAGTTCTTC. Translated: CASSPGQGSWNEQFF.

This rearrangement joins TRBV9 to TRBJ2-5; tentative D call: TRBD2 (6 bases). Trimming took 1 base from V and 5 from J, leaving 18 bases between them. Germline CDR1 SGDLS, CDR2 YYNGEE. The CDR3 spans 16 residues. The CDR3 DNA sequence: TGTGCCAGCAGCGTACGTCCCAGCGGAGGGAAGGAGACCCAGTACTTC. Encoded protein: CASSVRPSGGKETQYF.

The chain links TRBV23-1 to TRBJ1-1; TRBD1 is a possible D gene (5 bases). TRBV23-1 is known as an ORF, though its function is uncertain. CDR3 size: 17 residues. The V gene lost 4 bases and the J gene lost 3 bases, with 21 bases spanning the gap. CDR3 nucleotides: TGCGCCAGCAGTCTAGCTTTGGGAGGCCGGGGGGACACTGAAGCTTTCTTT. Its protein is CASSLALGGRGDTEAFF.

The chain carries TRBV6-5 and TRBJ2-7; 14 bases align to TRBD2. The germline gives CDR1 MNHEY, CDR2 SVGAGI. The CDR3 has 15 residues. The trim removed 6 bases at V and 3 bases at J, leaving 4 bases unmatched. The CDR3 bases are TGTGCCAGCAGGGGGACTAGCGGGAGTAACTACGAGCAGTACTTC. Translated, it gives CASRGTSGSNYEQYF.

The chain links TRBV29-1 to TRBJ1-1; TRBD1 might be the D (6 bases). The CDR3 has 13 amino acids. Per the germline V gene, CDR1 is SQVTM and CDR2 is ANQGSEA. The V gene lost 3 bases and the J gene lost 2 bases, with 10 bases spanning the gap. The CDR3 nucleotides read TGCAGCGTTGAGAGGGGGTTTAACACTGAAGCTTTCTTT. Translating gives CSVERGFNTEAFF.

This chain uses TRBV6-1 with TRBJ1-2, with 8 bases identical to TRBD1. Germline CDR1 MNHNS, CDR2 SASEGT. This CDR3 is built from 15 residues. V dropped 3 bases and J dropped 4; count of bases not matched to a gene: 7. The CDR3 nucleotides are TGTGCCAGCAGTGAGACAGGGGTCGGGAGCTATGGCTACACCTTC. Its translation is CASSETGVGSYGYTF.

Only a few counts were recorded for this clone. V and J are TRBV7-8 and TRBJ1-2; TRBD1 might be the D (5 bases). Germline-derived CDR1 and CDR2 are SGHVS and FQNEAQ. The V end lost 1 base, the J end lost 4 bases, and 13 bases lay between the germline ends. The CDR3 is 15 amino acids. Here the CDR3 DNA reads TGTGCCAGCAGCTTAGAACGAGGGGCTTCCTATGGCTACACCTTC. This translates into CASSLERGASYGYTF.

This sequence joins TRBV25-1 and TRBJ2-6, with D uncertain. V was shortened by 1 base and J by 1 base, with 8 bases between the two germline ends. Looked up from germline, CDR1 is MGHDK and CDR2 is SYGVNS. This CDR3 is 16 amino acids long. CDR3 amino acids: CASSESGWSGANVLTF. The DNA of the CDR3 is TGTGCCAGCAGTGAATCGGGCTGGTCTGGGGCCAACGTCCTGACTTTC.

This clone was seen a single time. As DNA, the CDR3 is TGTGCCAGCCAGCTAGCGGGCGATACGCAGTATTTT. Amino acid sequence: CASQLAGDTQYF. The rearrangement uses TRBV16 and TRBJ2-3; 8 positions match TRBD2. Germline V gene lookup returns CDR1 KGHSY and CDR2 FQNENV. The CDR3 length is 12 residues. V lost 8 bases to trimming and J lost 6 bases; unmatched junction nucleotides: 4.

The chain couples TRBV6-1 to TRBJ1-5, with no clear D. CDR3 length: 14 residues. CDR1 is MNHNS and CDR2 is SASEGT in the germline V gene. Trimming took 5 bases from V and 2 from J, leaving 10 bases between them. As DNA, the CDR3 is TGTGCCAGCAGTACTCATAGGCGCAATCAGCCCCAGCATTTT. Amino acids: CASSTHRRNQPQHF.

A note on this clone: The sample has other DNA sequences that encode this CDR3 too. The chain joins TRBV18 to TRBJ2-5, with D perhaps matching TRBD1 (6 bases). V dropped 6 bases and J dropped 1 base, with 12 bases sitting between them. Looked up from germline, CDR1 is KGHSH and CDR2 is LQKENI. This CDR3 is 14 amino acids long. The CDR3 protein is CASSPLQGQETQYF. Here the CDR3 DNA reads TGTGCCAGCTCGCCATTACAGGGCCAAGAGACCCAGTACTTC.